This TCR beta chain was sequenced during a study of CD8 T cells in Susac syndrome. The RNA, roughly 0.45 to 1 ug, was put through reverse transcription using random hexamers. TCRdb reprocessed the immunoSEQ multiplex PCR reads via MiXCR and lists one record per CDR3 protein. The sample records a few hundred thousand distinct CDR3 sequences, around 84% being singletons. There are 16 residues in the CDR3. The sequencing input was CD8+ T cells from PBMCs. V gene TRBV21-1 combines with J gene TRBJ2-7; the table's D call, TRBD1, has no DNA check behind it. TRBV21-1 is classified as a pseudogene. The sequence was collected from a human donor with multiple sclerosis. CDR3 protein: CASSKDPGQGEDEQYF. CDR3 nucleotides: TGTGCCAGCAGCAAAGACCCGGGACAGGGAGAGGACGAGCAGTACTTC.